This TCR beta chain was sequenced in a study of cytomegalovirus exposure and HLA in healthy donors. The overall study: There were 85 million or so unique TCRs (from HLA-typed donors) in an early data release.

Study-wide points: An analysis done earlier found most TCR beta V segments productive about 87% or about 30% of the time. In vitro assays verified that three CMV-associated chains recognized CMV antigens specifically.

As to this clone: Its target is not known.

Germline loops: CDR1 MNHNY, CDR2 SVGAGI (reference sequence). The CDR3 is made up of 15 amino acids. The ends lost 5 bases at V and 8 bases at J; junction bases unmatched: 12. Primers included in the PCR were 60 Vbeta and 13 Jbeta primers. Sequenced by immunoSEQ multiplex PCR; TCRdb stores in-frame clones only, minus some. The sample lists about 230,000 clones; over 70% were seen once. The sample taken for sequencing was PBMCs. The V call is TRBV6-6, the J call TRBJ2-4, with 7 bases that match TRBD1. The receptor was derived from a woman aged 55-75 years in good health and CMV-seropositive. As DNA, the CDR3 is TGTGCCAGCAGTGAGACAGGGAGTAGGCGGGACATTCAGTACTTC. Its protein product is CASSETGSRRDIQYF.